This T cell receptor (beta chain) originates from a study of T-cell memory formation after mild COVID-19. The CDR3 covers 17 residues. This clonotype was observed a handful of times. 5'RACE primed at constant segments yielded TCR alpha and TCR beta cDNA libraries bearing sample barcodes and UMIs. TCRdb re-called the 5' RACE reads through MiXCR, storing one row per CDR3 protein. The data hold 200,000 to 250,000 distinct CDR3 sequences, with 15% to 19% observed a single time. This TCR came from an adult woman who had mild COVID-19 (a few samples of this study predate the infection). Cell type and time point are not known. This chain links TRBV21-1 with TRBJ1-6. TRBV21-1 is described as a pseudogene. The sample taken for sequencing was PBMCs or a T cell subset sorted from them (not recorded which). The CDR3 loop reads CASSKAGEGHHNSPLHF. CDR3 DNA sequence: TGTGCCAGCAGCAAAGCTGGGGAGGGTCATCATAATTCACCCCTCCACTTT.